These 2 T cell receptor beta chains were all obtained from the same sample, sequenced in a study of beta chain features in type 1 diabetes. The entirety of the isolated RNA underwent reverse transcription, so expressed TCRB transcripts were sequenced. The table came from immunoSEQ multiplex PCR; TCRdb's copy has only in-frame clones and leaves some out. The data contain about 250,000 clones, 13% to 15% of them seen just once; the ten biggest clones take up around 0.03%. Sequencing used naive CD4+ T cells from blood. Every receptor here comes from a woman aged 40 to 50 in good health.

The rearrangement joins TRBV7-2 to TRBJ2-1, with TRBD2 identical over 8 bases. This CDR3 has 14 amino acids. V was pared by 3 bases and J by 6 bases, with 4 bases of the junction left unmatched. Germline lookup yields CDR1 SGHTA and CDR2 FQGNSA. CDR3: CASSLTSEPNEQFF. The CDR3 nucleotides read TGTGCCAGCAGCTTGACTAGCGAGCCCAATGAGCAGTTCTTC. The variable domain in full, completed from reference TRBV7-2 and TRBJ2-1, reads GAGVSQSPSNKVTEKGKDVELRCDPISGHTALYWYRQSLGQGLEFLIYFQGNSAPDKSGLPSDRFSAERTGGSVSTLTIQRTQQEDSAVYLCASSLTSEPNEQFFGPGTRLTVL.

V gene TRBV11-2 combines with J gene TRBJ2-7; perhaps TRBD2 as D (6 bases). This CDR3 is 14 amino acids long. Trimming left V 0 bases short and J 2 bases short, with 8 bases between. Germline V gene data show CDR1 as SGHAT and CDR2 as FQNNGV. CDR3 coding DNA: TGTGCCAGCAGCTTAGAGGCGGGGCCCTACGAGCAGTACTTC. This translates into CASSLEAGPYEQYF.